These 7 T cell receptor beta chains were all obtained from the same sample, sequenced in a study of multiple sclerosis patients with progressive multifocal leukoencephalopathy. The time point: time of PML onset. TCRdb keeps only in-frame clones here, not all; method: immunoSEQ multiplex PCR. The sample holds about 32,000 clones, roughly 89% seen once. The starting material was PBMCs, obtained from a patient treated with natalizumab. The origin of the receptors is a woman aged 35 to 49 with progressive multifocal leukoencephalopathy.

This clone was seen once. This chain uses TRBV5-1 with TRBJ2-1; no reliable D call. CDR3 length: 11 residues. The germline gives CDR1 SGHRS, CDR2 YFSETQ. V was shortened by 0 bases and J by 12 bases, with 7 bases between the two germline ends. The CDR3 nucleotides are TGCGCCAGCAGCTTGGCCCGAGTGCAGTTCTTC. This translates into CASSLARVQFF.

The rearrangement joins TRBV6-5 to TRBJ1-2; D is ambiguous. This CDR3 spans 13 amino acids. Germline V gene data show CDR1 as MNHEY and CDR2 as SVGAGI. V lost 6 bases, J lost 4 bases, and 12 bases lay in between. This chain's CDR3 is CASSYTFSYGYTF. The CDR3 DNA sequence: TGTGCCAGCAGCTATACATTCTCCTATGGCTACACCTTC.

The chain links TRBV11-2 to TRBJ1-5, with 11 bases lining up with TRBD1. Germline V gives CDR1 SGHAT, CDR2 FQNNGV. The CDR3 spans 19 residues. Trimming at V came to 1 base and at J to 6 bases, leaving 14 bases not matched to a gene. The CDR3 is CASSLGGQGAGGVSQPQHF. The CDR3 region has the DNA TGTGCCAGCAGCTTAGGCGGACAGGGGGCGGGGGGGGTTTCTCAGCCCCAGCATTTT.

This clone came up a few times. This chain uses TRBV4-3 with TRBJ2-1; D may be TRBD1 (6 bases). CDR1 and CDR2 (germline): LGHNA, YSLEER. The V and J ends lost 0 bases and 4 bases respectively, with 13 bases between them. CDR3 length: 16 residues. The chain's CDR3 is CASSQDAGELYNEQFF. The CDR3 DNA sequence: TGCGCCAGCAGCCAAGATGCAGGGGAGCTATACAATGAGCAGTTCTTC.

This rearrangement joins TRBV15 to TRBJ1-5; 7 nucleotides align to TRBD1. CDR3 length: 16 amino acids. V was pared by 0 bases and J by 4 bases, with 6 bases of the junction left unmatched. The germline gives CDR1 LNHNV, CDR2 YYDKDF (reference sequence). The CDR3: CATSRETGQNNQPQHF. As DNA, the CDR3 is TGTGCCACCAGCAGAGAGACGGGACAGAATAATCAGCCCCAGCATTTT. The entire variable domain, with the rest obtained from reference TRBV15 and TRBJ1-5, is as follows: DAMVIQNPRYQVTQFGKPVTLSCSQTLNHNVMYWYQQKSSQAPKLLFHYYDKDFNNEADTPDNFQSRRPNTSFCFLDIRSPGLGDTAMYLCATSRETGQNNQPQHFGDGTRLSIL.

The CDR3 DNA follows: TGTGCCAGTAAGGGTCGCGGGGGTAGTAGCACAGATACGCAGTATTTT. This gives the protein CASKGRGGSSTDTQYF. The V gene is TRBV28, the J gene TRBJ2-3; 7 bases are shared with TRBD2. CDR3 length equals 16 residues. From germline, CDR1 is MDHEN and CDR2 SYDVKM. Trimming removed 9 bases from V and 0 bases from J; junction bases left unmatched: 12.

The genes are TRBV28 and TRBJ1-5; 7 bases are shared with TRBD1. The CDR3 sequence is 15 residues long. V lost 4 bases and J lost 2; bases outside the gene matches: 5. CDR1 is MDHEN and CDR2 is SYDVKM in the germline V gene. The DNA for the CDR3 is TGTGCCAGCAGTTCAGGGGGTTCTGGCAATCAGCCCCAGCATTTT. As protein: CASSSGGSGNQPQHF.